A single sample is the source of the 27 T cell receptor beta chains below, sequenced in a study of PD-L1 blockade in urothelial cancer. Time point meaning: pretreatment peripheral blood. Generated by immunoSEQ multiplex PCR, the TCRdb table keeps only in-frame clones and is missing some. The sample gives under 55,000 clones, about 86% of which show up once; 3% to 4% is in the top ten. The material sequenced was PBMCs, taken around atezolizumab (anti-PD-L1) treatment. These receptors were collected from a man between 70 and 80 years old with urothelial cancer.

The chain employs TRBV6-5 and TRBJ1-1, with D maybe TRBD1 (6 bases). The V end lost 0 bases, the J end lost 8 bases, and 13 bases lay between the germline ends. Germline V CDR1 and CDR2: MNHEY, SVGAGI. The CDR3 has 14 amino acids. Here the CDR3 DNA reads TGTGCCAGCAGTTACTCTGGACAGAACTTAGAAGCTTTCTTT. This gives the protein CASSYSGQNLEAFF.

The gene calls are TRBV5-1 and TRBJ2-1, with TRBD2 matching over 8 bases. CDR1 SGHRS and CDR2 YFSETQ come from the germline V gene. The CDR3 is 15 amino acids. V was pared by 2 bases and J by 7 bases, with 8 bases of the junction left unmatched. CDR3 protein: CASSFGAGDGNEQFF. Written as DNA, the CDR3 is TGCGCCAGCAGCTTTGGAGCGGGAGACGGGAATGAGCAGTTCTTC.

The chain links TRBV2 to TRBJ2-5; 7 bases fit TRBD2. The ends lost 4 bases at V and 1 base at J; junction bases unmatched: 0. The CDR3 extends over 13 amino acids. Looked up from germline, CDR1 is SNHLY and CDR2 is FYNNEI. The CDR3 protein is CASSGLAQETQYF. The CDR3 DNA sequence: TGTGCCAGCAGTGGACTAGCCCAAGAGACCCAGTACTTC.

CDR3 sequence: CASSPEVRGLGRDTQYF. The CDR3 bases are TGCGCCAGCAGCCCCGAGGTAAGAGGACTCGGGAGAGATACGCAGTATTTT. V is TRBV5-1 and J is TRBJ2-3; a weak D match, TRBD2 (6 bases). Germline CDR1 reads SGHRS; CDR2 reads YFSETQ. Trimming cost V 4 bases and J 5 bases, with 23 bases left between them. The CDR3 extends over 17 amino acids.

The chain links TRBV28 to TRBJ2-5; the D is unclear. Trimming took 6 bases from V and 2 from J, leaving 10 bases between them. Germline-derived CDR1 and CDR2 are MDHEN and SYDVKM. The CDR3 spans 13 residues. In DNA, the CDR3 is TGTGCCAGCAGCCCCGCGAGTCAAGAGACCCAGTACTTC. It translates to CASSPASQETQYF.

The rearrangement joins TRBV7-3 to TRBJ2-1; perhaps TRBD2 as D (7 bases). The germline V gene encodes CDR1 SGHTA and CDR2 FQGTGA. The V end lost 5 bases, the J end lost 9 bases, and 17 bases lay between the germline ends. The CDR3 has 14 residues. CDR3 DNA sequence: TGTGCCAGCAGCGGGCAAAGGGGGGGGACTGAGCAGTTCTTC. Translating it yields CASSGQRGGTEQFF. The entire variable domain, with the rest obtained from reference TRBV7-3 and TRBJ2-1, is as follows: GAGVSQTPSNKVTEKGKYVELRCDPISGHTALYWYRQSLGQGPEFLIYFQGTGAADDSGLPNDRFFAVRPEGSVSTLKIQRTERGDSAVYLCASSGQRGGTEQFFGPGTRLTVL.

The CDR3 sequence: CASSLGQNTEAFF. The CDR3 region has the DNA TGTGCCAGCAGCCTGGGACAGAACACTGAAGCTTTCTTT. The chain joins TRBV7-2 to TRBJ1-1; D is perhaps TRBD1 (6 bases). CDR1 SGHTA and CDR2 FQGNSA come from the germline V gene. CDR3 length equals 13 residues. V lost 5 bases, J lost 1 base, and 8 bases lay in between.

CDR3 residues: CASSSSGGPYTF. The CDR3 DNA is TGTGCCAGCAGTTCCTCCGGGGGTCCCTACACCTTC. The chain recombines TRBV28 with TRBJ1-2; D perhaps matches TRBD1 (5 bases). CDR1 and CDR2 from the germline V gene are MDHEN and SYDVKM. V lost 4 bases and J lost 10, with 13 bases in between. This CDR3 is 12 amino acids long.

In its sample, this clone is medium-sized. This chain connects TRBV10-3 to TRBJ2-2; TRBD1 is a possible D gene (5 bases). Trimming removed 11 bases from V and 4 bases from J, with 17 bases in between. The CDR3 has 14 residues. CDR1 is ENHRY and CDR2 is SYGVKD in the germline V gene. The CDR3 DNA sequence: TGTGCCTCCTGGGTCCCCCAGGGCACCGGGGAGCTGTTTTTT. Amino acid sequence: CASWVPQGTGELFF.

This clone has more than one count but fewer than ten. The chain employs TRBV10-3 and TRBJ2-1, with TRBD2 matching 7 bases. The CDR3 consists of 16 residues. Germline CDR1 is ENHRY and CDR2 is SYGVKD. V lost 4 bases, J lost 7 bases, and 13 bases stayed unmatched. DNA for the CDR3: TGTGCCATCAGTGCCCGCGACGGACTAGAGGATAATGAGCAGTTCTTC. The encoded protein is CAISARDGLEDNEQFF.

This clone has just a few counts. DNA of the CDR3: TGTGCCAGCAGCCTCTCGAGTTCTAGGCGGAACACTGAAGCTTTCTTT. Translation gives CASSLSSSRRNTEAFF. This chain joins TRBV7-3 and TRBJ1-1; no firm D call. V was trimmed by 5 bases and J by 1 base, leaving 17 bases between them. From germline, CDR1 is SGHTA and CDR2 FQGTGA. The length of the CDR3 is 16 residues.

The chain carries TRBV5-1 and TRBJ1-4; 8 bases map to TRBD1. Trimming took 4 bases from V and 7 from J; bases not matched to a gene: 12. The CDR3 consists of 16 residues. Germline assignment: CDR1 SGHRS and CDR2 YFSETQ. The CDR3 DNA reads as TGCGCCAGCAGCCTAACTCGGACAGGGAGGGGTGAAAAACTGTTTTTT. This gives the protein CASSLTRTGRGEKLFF.

The chain uses TRBV6-6 and TRBJ2-7; TRBD1 is a possible D gene (5 bases). Germline CDR1 reads MNHNY; CDR2 reads SVGAGI (reference sequence). This CDR3 spans 14 amino acids. Trimming stripped 2 bases from V and 5 bases from J, with 13 bases between. The CDR3: CASSYRQSRDEQYF. The CDR3 coding sequence is TGTGCCAGCAGTTACCGACAGTCAAGGGACGAGCAGTACTTC.

This clone was detected a few times. V is TRBV5-1 and J is TRBJ1-5, with a possible D match to TRBD1 (5 bases). V shed 0 bases and J shed 7 bases, with 14 bases lying between them. Germline lookup yields CDR1 SGHRS and CDR2 YFSETQ. The CDR3 totals 15 residues. The CDR3 loop is CASSLDGATGQPQHF. The CDR3, as DNA: TGCGCCAGCAGCTTGGATGGTGCAACAGGACAGCCCCAGCATTTT.

V and J are TRBV28 and TRBJ2-1; TRBD2 agrees at 8 bases. V was clipped by 7 bases and J by 0 bases; unmatched bases: 8. CDR1 MDHEN and CDR2 SYDVKM come from the germline V gene. CDR3 length equals 16 residues. In nucleotides, the CDR3 is TGTGCCAGCATCGGGAGGGACAAAAGCTCCTACAATGAGCAGTTCTTC. Translated, it gives CASIGRDKSSYNEQFF.

The chain combines TRBV14 with TRBJ2-1; possible D gene TRBD2, 5 bases. Trimming cost V 0 bases and J 13 bases, with 19 bases left between them. Germline V CDR1 and CDR2: SGHDN, FVKESK. The CDR3 spans 15 residues. The CDR3 nucleotides read TGTGCCAGCAGCCAAGAACCCGACTACCCCTACCTACAGTTCTTC. Translating gives CASSQEPDYPYLQFF. The full variable domain, rest sourced from reference TRBV14 and TRBJ2-1, is EAGVTQFPSHSVIEKGQTVTLRCDPISGHDNLYWYRRVMGKEIKFLLHFVKESKQDESGMPNNRFLAERTGGTYSTLKVQPAELEDSGVYFCASSQEPDYPYLQFFGPGTRLTVL.

V gene TRBV7-2 combines with J gene TRBJ2-7; TRBD1 matches at 10 bases. Per germline, CDR1 SGHTA and CDR2 FQGNSA. The junction had 7 bases not matched to a gene; V was cut back by 5 bases and J by 3 bases. This CDR3 is built from 15 residues. The CDR3 bases are TGTGCCAGCAGCCCAGGGACAGGGGCGAACTACGAGCAGTACTTC. This sequence encodes CASSPGTGANYEQYF.

The rearrangement joins TRBV11-2 to TRBJ2-7; the match to TRBD1 covers 8 bases. Germline CDR1 reads SGHAT; CDR2 reads FQNNGV. With V trimmed by 0 bases and J by 4 bases, 8 bases remained unmatched. The CDR3 has 16 residues. The CDR3 DNA is TGTGCCAGCAGCTTAGAGGGCGGAACAGGGGGTTACGAGCAGTACTTC. This codes for CASSLEGGTGGYEQYF.

The chain links TRBV6-4 to TRBJ2-7, with TRBD2 identical over 8 bases. Losses at the gene ends were 6 bases for V and 4 bases for J; bases not matched to a gene: 5. The CDR3 spans 13 residues. Germline V gene sequence: CDR1 MRHNA, CDR2 SNTAGT. Written as DNA, the CDR3 is TGTGCCAGCAGCCTCGAGCGGGGGTACGAGCAGTACTTC. It is translated as CASSLERGYEQYF.

J is TRBJ2-1 and V is TRBV25-1, with 11 bases that match TRBD2. Trimming at V came to 7 bases and at J to 4 bases, leaving 6 bases not matched to a gene. CDR1 and CDR2 from the germline V gene are MGHDK and SYGVNS. The CDR3 totals 15 residues. This CDR3 reads CASIASGGFYNEQFF. The CDR3 DNA reads as TGTGCCAGCATAGCTAGCGGGGGGTTTTACAATGAGCAGTTCTTC.

The chain employs TRBV7-3 and TRBJ1-2; tentatively, D is TRBD1 (5 bases). Germline CDR1 and CDR2: SGHTA and FQGTGA. Trimming took off 2 bases at V and 3 bases at J, with 16 bases between the two ends. This CDR3 has 16 residues. The CDR3, as DNA: TGTGCCAGCAGCTTACACCCGGCCGGAGGGGACTATGGCTACACCTTC. Its protein product is CASSLHPAGGDYGYTF. The full variable domain, its missing parts supplied by reference TRBV7-3 and TRBJ1-2, is GAGVSQTPSNKVTEKGKYVELRCDPISGHTALYWYRQSLGQGPEFLIYFQGTGAADDSGLPNDRFFAVRPEGSVSTLKIQRTERGDSAVYLCASSLHPAGGDYGYTFGSGTRLTVV.

The rearrangement links TRBV4-1 to TRBJ1-5; 7 bases are a match to TRBD1. The CDR3 covers 15 residues. Germline lookup yields CDR1 MGHRA and CDR2 YSYEKL. The V and J ends lost 4 bases and 2 bases, in that order; junction bases with no gene match: 5. DNA for the CDR3: TGCGCCAGCAGCCGGAACAGGGGCGGCAATCAGCCCCAGCATTTT. Its translation is CASSRNRGGNQPQHF.

This clone was seen a single time. The genes are TRBV7-8 and TRBJ1-4; perhaps TRBD1 as D (5 bases). The CDR3 is made up of 13 amino acids. The V end lost 5 bases, the J end lost 9 bases, and 13 bases lay between the germline ends. Germline CDR1 is SGHVS and CDR2 is FQNEAQ. The CDR3 DNA reads TGTGCCAGCAGCGGGCAGGGAGGGAAAAAACTGTTTTTT. Translation: CASSGQGGKKLFF. The full variable domain, its missing parts supplied by reference TRBV7-8 and TRBJ1-4, is GAGVSQSPRYKVAKRGQDVALRCDPISGHVSLFWYQQALGQGPEFLTYFQNEAQLDKSGLPSDRFFAERPEGSVSTLKIQRTQQEDSAVYLCASSGQGGKKLFFGSGTQLSVL.

The chain links TRBV4-3 to TRBJ1-1; D is unclear. The CDR3 has 14 residues. The ends were cut back, 1 base at V and 1 base at J, with 7 bases in the middle. CDR1 and CDR2 from the germline V gene are LGHNA and YSLEER. CDR3 bases: TGCGCCAGCAGCCAAGGCCATAGGAACACTGAAGCTTTCTTT. As protein: CASSQGHRNTEAFF.

This sequence joins TRBV6-4 and TRBJ2-2; D is perhaps TRBD2 (6 bases). The germline V gene has CDR1 MRHNA and CDR2 SNTAGT. Trimming cost V 5 bases and J 4 bases, with 14 bases left between them. The CDR3 loop spans 15 amino acids. The CDR3 reads CASSRFGGSTGELFF. Written as DNA, the CDR3 is TGTGCCAGCAGTCGGTTTGGAGGGAGCACCGGGGAGCTGTTTTTT.

This clone has just one count. The CDR3 DNA is TGTGCCAGCAGTGAACGGCATCTGCGGCCCCTCCACTTT. This translates into CASSERHLRPLHF. V usage is TRBV6-1 and J usage is TRBJ1-6; D unclear. V lost 2 bases and J lost 13, with 12 bases in between. Germline assignment: CDR1 MNHNS and CDR2 SASEGT. CDR3 length: 13 residues.

J is TRBJ2-7 and V is TRBV5-4; 8 positions agree with TRBD2. Per the germline V gene, CDR1 is SGHNT and CDR2 is YYREEE (reference sequence). This CDR3 spans 15 amino acids. With 2 bases clipped from V and 0 bases from J, the junction kept 4 bases outside the gene matches. CDR3 loop: CASSFAGGASYEQYF. Here the CDR3 DNA reads TGTGCCAGCAGCTTTGCGGGAGGCGCCTCCTACGAGCAGTACTTC.